The 15 T cell receptor beta chains below all came from one sample that was sequenced in a study of T cell responses to AZD1222 COVID-19 vaccine. Sequencing used immunoSEQ multiplex PCR; TCRdb keeps in-frame clones, though not all of them. Of about 140,000 clones in the sample, roughly 92% were seen once. The input for sequencing was peripheral blood, taken on day 0 of AZD1222 vaccination. Every receptor here comes from an adult in good health.

CDR3 sequence reads: CASSMGQKAVDFFLASTDTQYF. In DNA, the CDR3 is TGTGCCAGTAGTATGGGACAGAAGGCTGTGGATTTTTTCCTTGCTAGCACAGATACGCAGTATTTT. The rearrangement links TRBV19 to TRBJ2-3; TRBD1 agrees at 7 bases. With V trimmed by 3 bases and J by 0 bases, 24 bases remained unmatched. This CDR3 has 22 residues. The germline gives CDR1 LNHDA, CDR2 SQIVND (reference sequence).

The chain has TRBV7-8 and TRBJ2-7, with D tentatively TRBD2 (6 bases). Germline CDR1 is SGHVS and CDR2 is FQNEAQ. Trimming took off 1 base at V and 2 bases at J, with 15 bases between the two ends. The CDR3 has 16 residues. DNA for the CDR3: TGTGCCAGCAGCTTAGTGGGAGGACGGAGCCCCTACGAGCAGTACTTC. As protein: CASSLVGGRSPYEQYF.

This clone is a singleton in its sample. The CDR3, as DNA: TGTGCCAGCAGCCAATTCCGGGACACCAACTCCTACGAGCAGTACTTC. Translated, it gives CASSQFRDTNSYEQYF. The chain employs TRBV3-1 (or the pseudogene TRBV3-2) and TRBJ2-7; tentative D call: TRBD1 (6 bases). The CDR3 covers 16 residues. Trimming stripped 2 bases from V and 0 bases from J, with 14 bases between. CDR1 and CDR2 from the germline V gene are LGHDT and YNNKEL (reference sequence).

The J gene is TRBJ1-1, the V gene TRBV12-3 or TRBV12-4, with no clear D. The V end lost 8 bases, the J end lost 3 bases, and 13 bases lay between the germline ends. The length of the CDR3 is 13 residues. This CDR3 reads CASGLRAYTEAFF. The CDR3 nucleotides are TGTGCCAGCGGCCTACGGGCCTACACTGAAGCTTTCTTT.

V usage is TRBV28 and J usage is TRBJ1-2; no clear D. The V end was cut by 5 bases, the J end by 4 bases, with 8 bases between. Germline V gene sequence: CDR1 MDHEN, CDR2 SYDVKM. This CDR3 contains 12 residues. The CDR3 region is CASSPPGYGYTF. CDR3 nucleotide sequence: TGTGCCAGCAGTCCACCAGGCTATGGCTACACCTTC.

The chain joins TRBV2 to TRBJ2-1; D unclear. The V gene's germline CDR1 is SNHLY and CDR2 FYNNEI. Between the trimmed V and J ends, which lost 5 bases and 0 bases, there was a span of 8 bases. CDR3 length: 14 residues. In DNA form, the CDR3 reads TGTGCCAGCAGTAATTCGTACTCCTACAATGAGCAGTTCTTC. It specifies CASSNSYSYNEQFF. Based on the CDR3 plus reference TRBV2 and TRBJ2-1, the full variable domain is EPEVTQTPSHQVTQMGQEVILRCVPISNHLYFYWYRQILGQKVEFLVSFYNNEISEKSEIFDDQFSVERPDGSNFTLKIRSTKLEDSAMYFCASSNSYSYNEQFFGPGTRLTVL.

The chain employs TRBV10-3 and TRBJ2-1; D call uncertain. V was shortened by 2 bases and J by 6 bases, with 8 bases between the two germline ends. Germline values: CDR1 ENHRY, CDR2 SYGVKD. The CDR3 extends over 13 amino acids. The DNA for the CDR3 is TGTGCCATCAGTGAGGGTTGGGTCAATGAGCAGTTCTTC. Translating it yields CAISEGWVNEQFF.

The V and J genes are TRBV19 and TRBJ2-6; the D gene is possibly TRBD2 (6 bases). V lost 4 bases, J lost 2 bases, and 12 bases lay in between. CDR3 length equals 16 residues. Germline V lookup: CDR1 LNHDA, CDR2 SQIVND (reference sequence). CDR3 DNA sequence: TGTGCCAGTAGTAGGGGGACTTTCACTGGGGCCAACGTCCTGACTTTC. The encoded protein is CASSRGTFTGANVLTF.

V gene TRBV18 combines with J gene TRBJ1-4, with a tentative D call TRBD1 (6 bases). The CDR3 sequence is 17 residues long. Germline CDR1 KGHSH, CDR2 LQKENI. The V end was cut by 6 bases, the J end by 5 bases, with 22 bases between. CDR3 sequence (DNA): TGTGCCAGCTCCCTTCTCGCACTGGGGGCATCCAATGAAAAACTGTTTTTT. Encoded protein: CASSLLALGASNEKLFF.

This chain links TRBV24-1 with TRBJ2-3; 9 positions match TRBD2. Germline V gene lookup returns CDR1 KGHDR and CDR2 SFDVKD. This CDR3 is built from 14 residues. V was pared by 9 bases and J by 4 bases, with 7 bases of the junction left unmatched. The CDR3 loop is CATQGLAAPDTQYF. CDR3 bases: TGTGCCACCCAGGGACTAGCCGCCCCAGATACGCAGTATTTT.

V and J are TRBV30 and TRBJ1-1; weak D call: TRBD1 (6 bases). The CDR3 has 13 residues. Germline CDR1 GTSNPN, CDR2 SVGIG (reference sequence). The CDR3 region has the DNA TGTGCATTCCGAGGGGGGGGAAACACTGAAGCTTTCTTT. It specifies CAFRGGGNTEAFF.

CDR3 nucleotide sequence: TGTGCCAGCAGAGCGACAGGGTCCTACGAGCAGTACTTC. This codes for CASRATGSYEQYF. The rearrangement uses TRBV12-3 or TRBV12-4 and TRBJ2-7; 7 bases are a match to TRBD1. This CDR3 has 13 residues. V lost 6 bases and J lost 1; bases outside the gene matches: 3.

The chain couples TRBV6-1 to TRBJ2-2; no reliable D call. From germline, CDR1 is MNHNS and CDR2 SASEGT. The CDR3 extends over 12 amino acids. Deletions cut 3 bases from V and 3 bases from J, with 2 bases between. CDR3 DNA: TGTGCCAGCAGTGATTACACCGGGGAGCTGTTTTTT. It codes for CASSDYTGELFF.

The chain links TRBV6-2 or TRBV6-3 to TRBJ2-1; D might be TRBD1 or TRBD2, each matching 5 bases. The ends were cut back, 5 bases at V and 15 bases at J, with 14 bases in the middle. Per the germline V gene, CDR1 is MNHEY and CDR2 is SVGEGT. The length of the CDR3 is 11 residues. Here the CDR3 DNA reads TGTGCCAGCAGTGACCCGAGGGGTCGGTTCTTC. Encoded protein: CASSDPRGRFF.

The V call is TRBV5-4, the J call TRBJ2-1; TRBD2 matches at 9 bases. The germline gives CDR1 SGHNT, CDR2 YYREEE (reference sequence). After removal of 4 bases from V and 2 bases from J, the junction contained 7 bases not matched to a gene. The length of the CDR3 is 16 residues. The CDR3 DNA reads as TGTGCCAGCAGCCCCCCGCCTAGCGGGGCCTACAATGAGCAGTTCTTC. Translation gives CASSPPPSGAYNEQFF.